This T cell receptor beta chain was documented in a study of regulatory T cells in long-lasting Graves disease (dated by TCRdb to the early 2020s). With respect to the entire study: Antithyroid drugs had been taken for less than 3 months by newly diagnosed Graves' disease patients. TCR sequencing covered about 13 persistent and 20 or so newly diagnosed Graves' disease patients, 33 samples in total. Patients with persistent Graves' disease were compared with patients with newly diagnosed Graves' disease using TCR sequencing and RNA sequencing of peripheral blood. The study was conducted in China and was registered as a clinical trial.

Libraries were built with multiplex PCR. These reads were obtained on an Illumina HiSeq 4000. TCR beta libraries were built with iRepertoire HTBI primers and Arm-PCR amplification of CDR3 regions. PCR products were gel purified before sequencing. The authors' pipeline ran thus. A total of fewer than 65 TRBV and 14 TRBJ segments were identified across samples and were used for gene usage analysis of CDR3 amino acid clonotypes. COPE and FqMerger were used to merge the filtered high-quality paired reads into contigs. BLAST was used to align contigs to the IMGT TRBV, TRBD and TRBJ reference genes, and CDR3 was defined following IMGT. Highly expanded clones were defined as clonotypes with a frequency above 0.1%. Shannon entropy served as the measure of repertoire diversity, while the Gini coefficient captured V-J evenness. Public clonotypes were defined as clonotypes shared by more than one individual. The public reads were reprocessed in TCRdb via fastp at Q25 and MiXCR, keeping in-frame beta chains. When rows share a CDR3 protein, they turn into one entry using the most common DNA and genes. The V and J calls follow TCRdb's processing rather than the paper's. The sample table contains 400,000 to 450,000 distinct CDR3 sequences; only one count was recorded for more than 12% of them. The top ten hold roughly 17% of the sample.

This clonotype was recorded many times. The clone's antigen remains unknown. No base quality information exists; no much larger clone differs at one position. Sample time point, as interpreted from the label and publication: newly diagnosed GD, antithyroid drugs for less than 3 months. For both TCR sequencing and RNA sequencing, RNA was extracted from PBMCs in TRIzol. The diagnosis of Graves' disease was made according to American Thyroid Association guidelines. Recruitment of patients was carried out at an endocrinology department in Xi'an, China. Each patient gave about 8.1 milliliters of peripheral blood, collected in an EDTA anticoagulant tube. PBMCs were isolated by Ficoll Paque Plus density gradient separation without further T cell sorting. An Agilent 2100 Bioanalyzer and agarose gel were used to check RNA quality, and a NanoDrop 2000 was used to measure RNA concentration. Trimming leaves V shorter by 8 bases and J shorter by 7 bases, with the junction holding 7 bases beyond the gene matches. The CDR3 runs 12 residues from the cysteine to the phenylalanine. The entry retains the CDR3 DNA only, 36 bases that are in frame from base 1. Based on the germline V gene, the CDR1 and CDR2 sequences are MNHNS and SASEGT.

Study-level results and caveats: Preferential use of TRBV28, TRBJ1-2 and TRBJ2-5 was observed in persistent disease, whereas TRBV20-1 and TRBJ2-1 were favored in newly diagnosed disease. Compared with newly diagnosed patients, patients with persistent Graves' disease had lower TCR Shannon entropy and fewer highly expanded clones, which suggests clonal expansion. As a limitation, the authors acknowledged that the small sample size may reduce accuracy. More public clonotypes were shared among persistent patients (over 2,500) than among newly diagnosed patients (966). Peripheral blood alone was examined, since thyroid tissue, which constituted the primary lesion, could not be accessed. Sequencing and analysis were restricted to the TCR beta chain.

These data also featured in a second study, about T cells in Graves' hyperthyroidism and ophthalmopathy. The second study also describes: Stable Graves' hyperthyroidism was defined as no progression to ophthalmopathy during 18 months of follow-up. Hyperthyroidism patients were newly diagnosed, had a disease duration of under 2 months, and were aged 18 to 65 years. Exclusion was applied to patients with uncontrolled infections, other autoimmune diseases, pregnancy or lactation. Diagnoses relied on clinical symptoms, serum thyroxine and TRAb, thyroid ultrasound and orbital computed tomography. For the first round of RT-PCR on the TCR CDR3, the HTBI primer set was used together with the Qiagen OneStep RT-PCR kit. Most expanded thyroid clonotypes (frequency above 0.001) were also detected in blood, a finding suggesting that blood repertoires may reflect thyroid immune responses. A model built on a 13 V-J signature distinguished ophthalmopathy from stable hyperthyroidism, reaching approximately 89% sensitivity and around 81% specificity in cross-validation and 80%/75% in testing. In validation, progression to ophthalmopathy was predicted by the model with roughly 71% sensitivity and under 85% specificity, a median of approximately 7.1 months before onset. To identify distinguishing TCR V-J signatures, a discovery cohort of around 100 patients was used, comprising 43 with Graves' ophthalmopathy and some 60 with stable Graves' hyperthyroidism. An independent validation cohort of around 19 hyperthyroidism patients and approximately 16 patients who later progressed to ophthalmopathy tested prospective prediction of ophthalmopathy. The 100 or so discovery patients were randomly split 7:3 into training and test sets. Thyroid tissue and blood T-cell repertoires from over 5 Graves' hyperthyroidism patients were also compared in the study. After sampling, hyperthyroidism patients received methimazole starting at 30 mg daily, and ophthalmopathy patients received high-dose intravenous methylprednisolone. Libraries were constructed in a second round of multiplex PCR, after which size selection and purification were carried out. Paired-end sequencing of the libraries was performed with 100 bp reads on an Illumina HiSeq2000. SOAPnuke was used to process the raw data, throwing out any read that contained adapters or uncalled bases, had a mean Phred below 15, or lacked an exact constant-primer or identifier match. High-quality paired reads were merged with COPE v1.2.5, and unique nucleotide sequences were defined as clonotypes. MiTCR v1.1 was used to align clonotypes to the IMGT TRBV, TRBD and TRBJ reference segments. The analysis included only V-J combinations with a frequency above 0.0001, which together covered approximately 99% of the repertoires. A TCS score was defined as the ratio between F50 (clonal expansion) and ExV (chaos), using BLOSUM62-based TCRdist between CDR3 peptides within each V-J. Welch's t-statistics and random forest reduced around 550 V-J features to some 14, which were used in a naive Bayes classifier (R e1071). No statistical method was used to fix the sample size in advance, and group allocation was not hidden from the investigators. The paper reports TCR Vbeta CDR3 sequencing of 130 to 150 peripheral blood samples: approximately 41 ophthalmopathy, under 80 hyperthyroidism and approximately 17 progressor patients.

This chain joins TRBV6-1 to TRBJ1-1; TRBD1 agrees with 7 junctional bases. Sequencing used peripheral blood mononuclear cells (PBMCs), obtained at new diagnosis, from a patient treated with antithyroid drugs. This receptor was obtained from a woman younger than 45 with Graves disease. Donor details come from another sample of the same person, matched by shared clones. The CDR3 has the sequence CASGPGGYEAFF. In nucleotide form, the sequence is TGTGCCAGCGGGCCAGGGGGTTATGAAGCTTTCTTT.